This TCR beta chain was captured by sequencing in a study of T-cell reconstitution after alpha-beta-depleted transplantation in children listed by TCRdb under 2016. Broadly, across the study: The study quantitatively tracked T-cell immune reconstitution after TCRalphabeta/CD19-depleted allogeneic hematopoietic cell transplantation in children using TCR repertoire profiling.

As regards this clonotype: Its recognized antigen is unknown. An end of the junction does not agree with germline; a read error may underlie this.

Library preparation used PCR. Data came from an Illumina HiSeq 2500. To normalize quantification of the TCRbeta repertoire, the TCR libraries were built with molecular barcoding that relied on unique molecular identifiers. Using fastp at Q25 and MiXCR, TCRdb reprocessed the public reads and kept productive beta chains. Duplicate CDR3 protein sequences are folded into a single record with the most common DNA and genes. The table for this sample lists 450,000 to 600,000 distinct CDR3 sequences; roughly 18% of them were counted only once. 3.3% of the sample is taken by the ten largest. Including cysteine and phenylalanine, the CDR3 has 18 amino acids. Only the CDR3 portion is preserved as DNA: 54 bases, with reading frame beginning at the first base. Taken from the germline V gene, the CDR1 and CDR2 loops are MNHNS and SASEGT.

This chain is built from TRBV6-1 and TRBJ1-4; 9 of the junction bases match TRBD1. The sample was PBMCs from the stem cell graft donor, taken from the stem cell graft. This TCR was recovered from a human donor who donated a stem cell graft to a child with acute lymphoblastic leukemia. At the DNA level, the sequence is TGTCCCAGCAGTCATTTCTGGGGACAGGGAGCAACTAATGAAAAACTGTTTTTT. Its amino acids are CPSSHFWGQGATNEKLFF.